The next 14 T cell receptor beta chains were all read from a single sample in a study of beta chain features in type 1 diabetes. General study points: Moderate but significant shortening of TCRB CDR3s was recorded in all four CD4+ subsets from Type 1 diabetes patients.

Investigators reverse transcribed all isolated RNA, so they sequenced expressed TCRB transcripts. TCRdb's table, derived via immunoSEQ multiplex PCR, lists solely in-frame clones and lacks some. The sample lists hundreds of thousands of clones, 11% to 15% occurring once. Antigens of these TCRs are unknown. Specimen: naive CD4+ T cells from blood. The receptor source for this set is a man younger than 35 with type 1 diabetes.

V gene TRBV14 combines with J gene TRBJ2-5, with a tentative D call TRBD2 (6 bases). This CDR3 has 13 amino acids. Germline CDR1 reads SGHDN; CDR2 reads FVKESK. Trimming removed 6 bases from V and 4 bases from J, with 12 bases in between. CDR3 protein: CASRDGGSETQYF. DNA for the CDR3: TGTGCCAGCAGGGACGGGGGTTCAGAGACCCAGTACTTC.

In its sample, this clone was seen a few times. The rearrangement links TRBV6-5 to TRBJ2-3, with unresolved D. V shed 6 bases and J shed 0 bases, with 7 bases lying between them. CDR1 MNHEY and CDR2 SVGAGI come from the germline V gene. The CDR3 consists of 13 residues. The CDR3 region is CASREASTDTQYF. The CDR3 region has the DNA TGTGCCAGCAGAGAGGCTAGCACAGATACGCAGTATTTT.

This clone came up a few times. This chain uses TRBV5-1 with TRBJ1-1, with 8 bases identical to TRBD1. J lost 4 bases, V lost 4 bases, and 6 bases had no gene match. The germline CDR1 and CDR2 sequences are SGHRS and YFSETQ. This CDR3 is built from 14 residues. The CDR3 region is CASSPDRGSTEAFF. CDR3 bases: TGCGCCAGCAGCCCCGACAGGGGTAGCACTGAAGCTTTCTTT.

CDR3 nucleotides: TGTGCCAGCTCATTTTCGGACAGGGGGAATTCACCCCTCCACTTT. Protein product: CASSFSDRGNSPLHF. The chain recombines TRBV18 with TRBJ1-6; 10 bases align to TRBD1. V was clipped by 5 bases and J by 7 bases; unmatched bases: 5. Germline V gene data show CDR1 as KGHSH and CDR2 as LQKENI. This CDR3 spans 15 amino acids.

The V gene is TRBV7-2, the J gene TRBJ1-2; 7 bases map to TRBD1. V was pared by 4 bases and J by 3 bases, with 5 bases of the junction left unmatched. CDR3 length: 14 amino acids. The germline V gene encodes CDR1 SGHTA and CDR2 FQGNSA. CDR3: CASSSRTGYYGYTF. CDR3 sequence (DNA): TGTGCCAGCAGCTCCAGGACAGGCTACTATGGCTACACCTTC.

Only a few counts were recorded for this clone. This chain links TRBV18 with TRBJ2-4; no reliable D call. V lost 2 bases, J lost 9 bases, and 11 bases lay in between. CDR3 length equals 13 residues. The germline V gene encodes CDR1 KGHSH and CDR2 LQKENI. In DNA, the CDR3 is TGTGCCAGCTCACCAGGGGAAGATAGCATTCAGTACTTC. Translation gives CASSPGEDSIQYF.

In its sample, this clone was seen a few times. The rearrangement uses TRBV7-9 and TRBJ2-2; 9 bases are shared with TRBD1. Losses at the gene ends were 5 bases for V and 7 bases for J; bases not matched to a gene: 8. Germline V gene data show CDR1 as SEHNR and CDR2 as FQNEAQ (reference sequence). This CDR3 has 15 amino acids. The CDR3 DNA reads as TGTGCCAGCAGCGTACGGACAGGGGAAATCGGGGAGCTGTTTTTT. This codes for CASSVRTGEIGELFF. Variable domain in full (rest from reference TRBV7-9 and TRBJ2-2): DTGVSQNPRHKITKRGQNVTFRCDPISEHNRLYWYRQTLGQGPEFLTYFQNEAQLEKSRLLSDRFSAERPKGSFSTLEIQRTEQGDSAMYLCASSVRTGEIGELFFGEGSRLTVL.

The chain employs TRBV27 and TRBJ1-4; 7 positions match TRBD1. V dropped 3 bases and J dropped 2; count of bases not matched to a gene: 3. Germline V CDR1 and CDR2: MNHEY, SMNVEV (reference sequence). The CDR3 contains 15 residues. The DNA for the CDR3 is TGTGCCAGCAGTTTGACAGGGAGGACTAATGAAAAACTGTTTTTT. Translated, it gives CASSLTGRTNEKLFF. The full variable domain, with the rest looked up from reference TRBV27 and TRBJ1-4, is EAQVTQNPRYLITVTGKKLTVTCSQNMNHEYMSWYRQDPGLGLRQIYYSMNVEVTDKGDVPEGYKVSRKEKRNFPLILESPSPNQTSLYFCASSLTGRTNEKLFFGSGTQLSVL.

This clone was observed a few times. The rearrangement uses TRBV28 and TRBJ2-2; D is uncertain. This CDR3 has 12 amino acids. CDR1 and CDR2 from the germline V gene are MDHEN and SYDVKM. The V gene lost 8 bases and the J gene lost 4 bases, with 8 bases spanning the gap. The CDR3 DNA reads TGTGCCAGCTTCAGCCTCACCGGGGAGCTGTTTTTT. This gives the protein CASFSLTGELFF.

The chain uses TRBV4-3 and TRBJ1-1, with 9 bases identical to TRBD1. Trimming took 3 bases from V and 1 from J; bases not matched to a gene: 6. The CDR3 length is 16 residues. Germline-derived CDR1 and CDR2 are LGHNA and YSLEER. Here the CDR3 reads CASSHGQGLTNTEAFF. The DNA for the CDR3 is TGCGCCAGCAGCCACGGACAGGGGCTAACGAACACTGAAGCTTTCTTT.

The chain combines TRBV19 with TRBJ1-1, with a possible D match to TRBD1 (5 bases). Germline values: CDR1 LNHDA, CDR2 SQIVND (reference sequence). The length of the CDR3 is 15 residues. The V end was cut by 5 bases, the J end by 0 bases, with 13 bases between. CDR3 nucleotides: TGTGCCAGTAGTCACACCTACAGGATGAACACTGAAGCTTTCTTT. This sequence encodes CASSHTYRMNTEAFF. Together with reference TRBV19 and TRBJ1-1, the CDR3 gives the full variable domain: DGGITQSPKYLFRKEGQNVTLSCEQNLNHDAMYWYRQDPGQGLRLIYYSQIVNDFQKGDIAEGYSVSREKKESFPLTVTSAQKNPTAFYLCASSHTYRMNTEAFFGQGTRLTVV.

This CDR3 is CASSPRQGVETQYF. CDR3 DNA sequence: TGTGCCAGCTCACCGAGACAGGGGGTGGAGACCCAGTACTTC. The rearrangement links TRBV18 to TRBJ2-5, with 9 bases identical to TRBD1. The CDR3 is made up of 14 amino acids. Germline loops: CDR1 KGHSH, CDR2 LQKENI. Losses at the gene ends were 3 bases for V and 5 bases for J; bases not matched to a gene: 4.

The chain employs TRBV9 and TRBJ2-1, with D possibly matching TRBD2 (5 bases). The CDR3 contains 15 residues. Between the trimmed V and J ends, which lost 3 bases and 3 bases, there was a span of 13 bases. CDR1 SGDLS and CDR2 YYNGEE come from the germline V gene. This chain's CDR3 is CASSGRPPLYNEQFF. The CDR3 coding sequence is TGTGCCAGCAGCGGGAGGCCTCCCCTCTACAATGAGCAGTTCTTC.

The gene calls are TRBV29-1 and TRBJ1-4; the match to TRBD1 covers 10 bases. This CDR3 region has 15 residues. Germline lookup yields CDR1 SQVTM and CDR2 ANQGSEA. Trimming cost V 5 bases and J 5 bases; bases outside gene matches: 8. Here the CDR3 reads CSVLDRGEQNEKLFF. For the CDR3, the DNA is TGCAGCGTTCTGGACAGGGGGGAACAGAATGAAAAACTGTTTTTT. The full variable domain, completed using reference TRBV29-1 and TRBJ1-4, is SAVISQKPSRDICQRGTSLTIQCQVDSQVTMMFWYRQQPGQSLTLIATANQGSEATYESGFVIDKFPISRPNLTFSTLTVSNMSPEDSSIYLCSVLDRGEQNEKLFFGSGTQLSVL.